Included here is one T cell receptor beta chain sequence, with context. Assay: immunoSEQ multiplex PCR; the TCRdb copy retains only in-frame clones and omits some. The sample lists tens of thousands of clones, 60% to 85% occurring once. Time point given: baseline, week 1 (first vaccination visit). Treatment meaning: pre-vaccination baseline after standard-of-care therapy. This sample is part of a study of a mutant IDH1 vaccine in newly diagnosed glioma. The sample here was PBMCs, taken from a glioma patient treated with radiotherapy, temozolomide or both. The TCR sequence derives from a woman aged 40 to 50 with glioma.

CDR3 loop: CASSFIAGGDTGELFF. CDR3 in DNA: TGCGCCAGCAGCTTTATAGCGGGGGGAGACACCGGGGAGCTGTTTTTT. The chain carries TRBV5-1 and TRBJ2-2; 10 nucleotides line up with TRBD2. V was clipped by 2 bases and J by 3 bases; unmatched bases: 4. The CDR3 has 16 amino acids. Germline V gene sequence: CDR1 SGHRS, CDR2 YFSETQ.